The 5 T cell receptor beta chains listed next were all sequenced from one sample in a study of cytomegalovirus exposure and HLA in healthy donors. Vbeta (60) and Jbeta (13) primers were used in the PCR. Sequencing was performed with immunoSEQ multiplex PCR; in TCRdb, only in-frame clones are kept and a portion is missing. The sample holds around 150,000 clones, roughly 89% seen once. The sample taken for sequencing was PBMCs. The receptors were gathered from a woman aged 25-40 years in good health and CMV-seronegative.

The V call is TRBV29-1, the J call TRBJ1-1; 7 bases agree with TRBD1. From germline, CDR1 is SQVTM and CDR2 ANQGSEA. The CDR3 covers 13 residues. V lost 6 bases to trimming and J lost 1 base; unmatched junction nucleotides: 5. The CDR3 sequence is CSVTHRGNTEAFF. CDR3 DNA: TGCAGCGTAACCCACAGGGGGAACACTGAAGCTTTCTTT.

V usage is TRBV2 and J usage is TRBJ2-7; 8 bases match TRBD2. The CDR3 has 16 amino acids. From germline, CDR1 is SNHLY and CDR2 FYNNEI. Trimming removed 2 bases from V and 1 base from J; junction bases left unmatched: 7. The CDR3 DNA follows: TGTGCCAGCAGTGAAACCCCCCTAGCGGGTTCCTACGAGCAGTACTTC. This gives the protein CASSETPLAGSYEQYF.

The sample holds a few counts of this clone. This rearrangement joins TRBV29-1 to TRBJ2-7, with 8 bases identical to TRBD1. The J segment lost 3 bases and the V segment lost 4 bases, leaving 2 bases of the junction unmatched. The CDR3 contains 12 residues. The germline CDR1 and CDR2 sequences are SQVTM and ANQGSEA. Here the CDR3 reads CSVVQGVYEQYF. DNA for the CDR3: TGCAGCGTTGTACAGGGGGTCTACGAGCAGTACTTC.

This clone was detected only once. The DNA for the CDR3 is TGTGCCAGCAGCTTTCCGAGGGATTCAAACTATGGCTACACCTTC. Translating gives CASSFPRDSNYGYTF. The chain has TRBV5-4 and TRBJ1-2; D ambiguous. The CDR3 spans 15 residues. Between the trimmed V and J ends, which lost 2 bases and 2 bases, there was a span of 13 bases. Germline CDR1 is SGHNT and CDR2 is YYREEE (reference sequence).

The chain combines TRBV5-1 with TRBJ1-2; 8 bases are a match to TRBD1. CDR3 length equals 16 residues. CDR1 is SGHRS, CDR2 YFSETQ, per germline. With V trimmed by 4 bases and J by 4 bases, 12 bases remained unmatched. The CDR3: CASSTKTGGLSYGYTF. CDR3 coding DNA: TGCGCCAGCAGCACTAAAACAGGGGGTCTTTCCTATGGCTACACCTTC.